This T cell receptor (beta chain) was recovered during a study of blood T cell repertoires in COVID-19. Sequenced by immunoSEQ multiplex PCR; TCRdb stores in-frame clones only, minus some. The sample lists 300,000 to 350,000 clones, roughly nine tenths occurring once. The germline V gene encodes CDR1 MNHEY and CDR2 SVGAGI. The CDR3 is 15 amino acids. V shed 6 bases, J shed 2 bases, and the junction held 6 bases outside the gene matches. This clone was counted between two and nine times. This clonotype originated in a woman between 55 and 75 years old with COVID-19, enrolled during active disease. Material: peripheral blood. The rearrangement joins TRBV6-5 to TRBJ2-7, with 11 bases that match TRBD1. This CDR3 is CASRPRTGGAYEQYF. The CDR3 nucleotides are TGTGCCAGCAGACCCCGGACAGGGGGCGCCTACGAGCAGTACTTC.